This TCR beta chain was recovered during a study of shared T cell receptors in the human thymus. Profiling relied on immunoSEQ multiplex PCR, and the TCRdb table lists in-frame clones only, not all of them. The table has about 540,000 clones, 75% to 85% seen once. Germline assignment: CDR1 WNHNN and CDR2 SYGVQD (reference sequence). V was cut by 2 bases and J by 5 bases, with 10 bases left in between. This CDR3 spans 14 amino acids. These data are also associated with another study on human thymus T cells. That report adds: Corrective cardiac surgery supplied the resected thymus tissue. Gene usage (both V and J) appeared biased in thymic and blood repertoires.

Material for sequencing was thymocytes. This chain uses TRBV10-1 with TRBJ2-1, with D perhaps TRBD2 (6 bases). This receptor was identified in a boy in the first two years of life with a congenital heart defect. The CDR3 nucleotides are TGCGCCAGCAGTGAGACTAGCTCGGACAATGAGCAGTTCTTC. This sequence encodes CASSETSSDNEQFF.